This T cell receptor (beta chain) was sequenced during a study of blood T cell repertoires in COVID-19 (dated by TCRdb to 2019 to 2021). For the wider study: The collaborator samples originated in the United States, Italy and Spain and spanned the acute and convalescent phases of COVID-19. The sample metadata nearly always contained a de-identified subject ID, COVID-19 status, age in years and sex. Where HLA class I and class II types were available, the types were taken from metadata supplied by the sample provider, not from assay-based typing. The repertoires were released in a freely available public database meant as a resource for research on the immune response to SARS-CoV-2. The prospective study material was composed of cDNA or gDNA derived from T cells, B-cell-depleted T cells, or PBMCs. Deeply sampled blood TCRbeta repertoires from subjects exposed to, actively infected with, or recovered from COVID-19 were included in the dataset. Samples were obtained from the ongoing ImmuneRACE study (first 160 participants) and from 1,254 subjects provided by 6 global collaborators.

Another Seattle source contributed samples from volunteer blood donors who had recovered from COVID-19. The collaborating institutions used their own protocols to collect whole blood in K2EDTA tubes. For TCRbeta analysis, collaborators shipped samples in one of three forms: frozen whole blood, isolated PBMCs, or DNA extracted from either of those sample types. Note on this clone: The target of this receptor is not known. Per-base quality was not reported, and no clone a single base away is much larger than it.

Including the terminal cysteine and phenylalanine, the CDR3 comprises 13 residues. Only CDR3 DNA is held: 39 bases, read in frame from base 1. Here V drops 5 bases and J drops 3 bases, and the junction holds 3 bases not matched to any gene. From the germline V gene, CDR1 is MNHEY and CDR2 is SVGAGI. The immunoSEQ Assay, a bias-controlled multiplex PCR, was used to amplify TCRbeta CDR3 regions from genomic DNA. The source study handled its data this way. The number of nucleated cells in each sample was estimated by amplification of reference gene primers within the assay. Sequence reads were collapsed and filtered to measure the absolute abundance of every unique TCRbeta CDR3 rearrangement. For each sample, productive Simpson clonality was calculated as the square root of Simpson's diversity index across productive rearrangements. What TCRdb holds here is the immuneACCESS table cut down to in-frame rearrangements. Part of the clones is not present; checked against another copy, under half of the missing clones reflect an unresolved V gene, and the others are unexplained. That table furnishes V, J and clone size, whereas the DNA furnished D and trimming. The sample profile shows roughly 72,000 clones; around 80% of them were found once. 15% to 20% of the sample is in the top ten clones.

Broader findings and caveats from the paper: The quantity of clinical and demographic metadata differed by source and by participant and was supplied without curation.

The sample comprised peripheral blood. The V and J genes are TRBV6-5 and TRBJ1-2; TRBD1 fits 7 bases in the junction. This sequence originates from a man aged 70 or older who had recovered from COVID-19. The CDR3 region reads CASSTGTDYGYTF. The sequence in DNA is TGTGCCAGCAGTACCGGGACAGACTATGGCTACACCTTC.